This TCR beta chain was identified in a study of blood T cell repertoires in COVID-19 (TCRdb year 2020). As for the study more broadly: Samples covering the acute and convalescent phases of COVID-19 were provided by collaborators in the United States, Italy and Spain. Subjects who had been exposed to COVID-19, were actively infected with it, or had recovered from it provided the deeply sampled blood TCRbeta repertoires that made up the dataset. The samples were drawn from two sources: the first 160 participants of the ongoing ImmuneRACE study, and 1,200 or so subjects contributed by 6 global collaborators. Where available, HLA class I and class II types were taken from metadata supplied by the sample provider and were not determined by assay-based typing. A de-identified subject ID, COVID-19 status, age in years and sex were almost always included in the sample metadata. The material from the prospective study consisted of cDNA or gDNA derived from T cells, B-cell-depleted T cells, or PBMCs. The repertoires were released in a freely available public database intended as a resource for research on the immune response to SARS-CoV-2. Study-level results and caveats: The quantity of clinical and demographic metadata differed by source and by participant and was supplied without curation.

The collaborating institutions used their own protocols to collect whole blood in K2EDTA tubes. Collaborator samples were shipped for TCRbeta analysis as frozen whole blood, isolated PBMCs, or DNA extracted from either sample type. The table lists this clone with many counts. Its antigen specificity is not known. The input lacks base qualities; no much larger clone sits a single base away. The immunoSEQ Assay, a bias-controlled multiplex PCR, was used to amplify TCRbeta CDR3 regions from genomic DNA. On the study's bioinformatics: The number of nucleated cells in each sample was estimated from the amplification of reference gene primers within the assay. To quantify the absolute abundance of each unique TCRbeta CDR3 rearrangement, sequence reads were collapsed and filtered. For each sample, productive Simpson clonality was calculated by taking the square root of Simpson's diversity index across productive rearrangements. TCRdb took this table from immuneACCESS and kept in-frame rearrangements with V and J called. Such tables lack part of the clones; where checked against another copy, unresolved V genes explain under half of the gap, and the rest is unexplained. V and J calls and clone size are those listed in that table; D and trimming were worked out from the DNA. The table for this sample lists under 130,000 clones; approximately 80% of them were counted only once. Approximately 13% of the sample comes from the top ten.

The CDR3, from cysteine to phenylalanine, totals 14 residues. Only CDR3 DNA is held: 42 bases, read in frame from base 1. V and J lose 7 bases and 8 bases, and a span of 15 bases separates them. CDR1 and CDR2 were assigned from the germline V gene as MNHEY and SVGAGI. The receptor chain draws on TRBV6-5 and TRBJ1-6; TRBD1 is possibly the D segment (5 matching bases). The origin of this receptor is a human donor in a cohort sampled during active or convalescent COVID-19. Sequencing used peripheral blood. The CDR3: CASIGRGVHSPLHF. Here is the DNA: TGTGCCAGCATAGGAAGGGGTGTCCATTCACCCCTCCACTTT.